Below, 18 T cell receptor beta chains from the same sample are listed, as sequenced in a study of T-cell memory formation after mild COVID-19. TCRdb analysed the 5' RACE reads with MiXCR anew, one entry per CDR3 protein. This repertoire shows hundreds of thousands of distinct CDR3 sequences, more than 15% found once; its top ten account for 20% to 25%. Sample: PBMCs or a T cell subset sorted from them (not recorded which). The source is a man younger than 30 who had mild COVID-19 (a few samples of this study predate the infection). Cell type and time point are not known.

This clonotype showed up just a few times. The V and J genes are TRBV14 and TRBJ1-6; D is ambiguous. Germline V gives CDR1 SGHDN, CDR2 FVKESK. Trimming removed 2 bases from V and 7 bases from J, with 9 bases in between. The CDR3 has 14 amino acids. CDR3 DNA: TGTGCCAGCAGCCAACAGGAAAACAATTCACCCCTCCACTTT. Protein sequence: CASSQQENNSPLHF.

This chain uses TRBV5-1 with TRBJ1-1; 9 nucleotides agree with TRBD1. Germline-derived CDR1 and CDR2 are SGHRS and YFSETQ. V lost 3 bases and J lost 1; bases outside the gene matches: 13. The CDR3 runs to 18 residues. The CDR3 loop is CASSSPPGQGSGNTEAFF. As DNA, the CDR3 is TGCGCCAGCAGCTCCCCACCGGGACAGGGTTCGGGGAACACTGAAGCTTTCTTT.

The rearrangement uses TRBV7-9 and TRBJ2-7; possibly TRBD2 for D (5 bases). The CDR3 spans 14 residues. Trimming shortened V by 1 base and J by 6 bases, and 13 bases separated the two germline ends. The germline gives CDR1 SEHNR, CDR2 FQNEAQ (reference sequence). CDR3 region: CASSLVAWEFEQYF. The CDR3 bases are TGTGCCAGCAGCTTAGTAGCCTGGGAGTTCGAGCAGTACTTC.

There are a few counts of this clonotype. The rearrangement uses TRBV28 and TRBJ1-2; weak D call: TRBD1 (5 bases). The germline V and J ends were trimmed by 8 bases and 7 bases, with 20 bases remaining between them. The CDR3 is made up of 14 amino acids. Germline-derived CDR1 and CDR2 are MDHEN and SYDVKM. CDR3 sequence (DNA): TGTGCCAGCGGGCGAGGGACCGCACTCGGTGGCTACACCTTC. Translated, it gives CASGRGTALGGYTF.

CDR3 loop: CASSRQRDVTEAFF. CDR3 DNA: TGTGCCAGTAGTCGCCAGAGGGACGTTACTGAAGCTTTCTTT. This sequence joins TRBV19 and TRBJ1-1; D is possibly TRBD1 (5 bases). The CDR3 totals 14 residues. Germline V CDR1 and CDR2: LNHDA, SQIVND (reference sequence). V was pared by 5 bases and J by 5 bases, with 15 bases between.

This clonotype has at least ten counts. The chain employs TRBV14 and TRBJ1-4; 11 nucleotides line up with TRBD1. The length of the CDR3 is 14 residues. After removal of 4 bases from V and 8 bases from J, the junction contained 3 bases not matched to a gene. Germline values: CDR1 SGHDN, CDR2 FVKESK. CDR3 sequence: CASSPGTGGEKLFF. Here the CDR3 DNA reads TGTGCCAGCAGCCCGGGGACAGGGGGAGAAAAACTGTTTTTT.

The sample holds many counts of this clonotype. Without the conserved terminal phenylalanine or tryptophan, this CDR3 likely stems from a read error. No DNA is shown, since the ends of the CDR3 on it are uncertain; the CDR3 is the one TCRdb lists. CDR3 protein: CSASLPHLAGGLL. The chain uses TRBV20-1 and TRBJ2-1; the table's D call TRBD2 went unverified against the DNA. Per germline, CDR1 DFQATT and CDR2 SNEGSKA (reference sequence). 13 amino acids form the CDR3, both terminal residues included.

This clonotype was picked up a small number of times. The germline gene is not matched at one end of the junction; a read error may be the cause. The CDR3 reads CASTLRGFGVAPLHF. CDR3 nucleotides: TGTGCCAGCACCTTGAGAGGGTTTGGTGTTGCACCCCTCCACTTT. The rearrangement links TRBV5-6 to TRBJ1-6; no clear D gene. The CDR3 is made up of 15 amino acids. Germline-derived CDR1 and CDR2 are SGHDT and YYEEEE.

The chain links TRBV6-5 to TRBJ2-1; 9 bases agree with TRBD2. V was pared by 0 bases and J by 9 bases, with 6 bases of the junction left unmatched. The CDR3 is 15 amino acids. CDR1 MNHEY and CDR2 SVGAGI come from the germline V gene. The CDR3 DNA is TGTGCCAGCAGTTACTCCGCTAGCGGGGAGGGTGAGCAGTTCTTC. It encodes CASSYSASGEGEQFF.

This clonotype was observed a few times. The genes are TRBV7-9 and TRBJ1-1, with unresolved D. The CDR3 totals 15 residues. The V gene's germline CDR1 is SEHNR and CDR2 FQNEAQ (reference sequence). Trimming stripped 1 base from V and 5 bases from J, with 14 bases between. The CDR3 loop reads CASSLGARGQTEAFF. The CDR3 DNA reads TGTGCCAGCAGCTTAGGGGCGCGAGGTCAAACTGAAGCTTTCTTT.

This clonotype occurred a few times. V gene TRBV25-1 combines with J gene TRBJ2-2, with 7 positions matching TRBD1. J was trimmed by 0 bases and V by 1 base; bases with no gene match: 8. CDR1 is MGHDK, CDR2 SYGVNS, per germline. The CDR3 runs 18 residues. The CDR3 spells CASSESTNRGANTGELFF. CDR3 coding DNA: TGTGCCAGCAGTGAATCTACTAACAGGGGAGCGAACACCGGGGAGCTGTTTTTT.

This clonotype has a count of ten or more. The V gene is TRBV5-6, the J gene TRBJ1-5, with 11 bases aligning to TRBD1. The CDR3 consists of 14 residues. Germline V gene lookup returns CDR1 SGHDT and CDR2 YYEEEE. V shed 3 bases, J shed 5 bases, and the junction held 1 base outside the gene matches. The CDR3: CASSWGQGDQPQHF. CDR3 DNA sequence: TGTGCCAGCAGCTGGGGACAGGGGGATCAGCCCCAGCATTTT. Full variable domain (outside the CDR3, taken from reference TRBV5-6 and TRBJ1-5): DAGVTQSPTHLIKTRGQQVTLRCSPKSGHDTVSWYQQALGQGPQFIFQYYEEEERQRGNFPDRFSGHQFPNYSSELNVNALLLGDSALYLCASSWGQGDQPQHFGDGTRLSIL.

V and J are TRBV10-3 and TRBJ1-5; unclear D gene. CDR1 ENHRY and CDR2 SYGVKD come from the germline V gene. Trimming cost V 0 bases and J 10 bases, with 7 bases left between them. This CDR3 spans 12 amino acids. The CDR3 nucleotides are TGTGCCATCAGTGAGTCACGGGGACCCCAGCATTTT. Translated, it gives CAISESRGPQHF.

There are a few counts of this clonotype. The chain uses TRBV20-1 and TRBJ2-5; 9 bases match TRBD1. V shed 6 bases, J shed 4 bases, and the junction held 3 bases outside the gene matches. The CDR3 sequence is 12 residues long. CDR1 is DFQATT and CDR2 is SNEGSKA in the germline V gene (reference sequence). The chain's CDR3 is CSAPDRGETQYF. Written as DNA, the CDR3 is TGCAGTGCCCCGGACAGGGGAGAGACCCAGTACTTC.

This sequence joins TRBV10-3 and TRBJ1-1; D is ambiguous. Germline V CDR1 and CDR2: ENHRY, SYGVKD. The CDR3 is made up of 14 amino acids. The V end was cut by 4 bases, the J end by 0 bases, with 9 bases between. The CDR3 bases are TGTGCCATCAGTGGTGAAAGACTGAACACTGAAGCTTTCTTT. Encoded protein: CAISGERLNTEAFF.

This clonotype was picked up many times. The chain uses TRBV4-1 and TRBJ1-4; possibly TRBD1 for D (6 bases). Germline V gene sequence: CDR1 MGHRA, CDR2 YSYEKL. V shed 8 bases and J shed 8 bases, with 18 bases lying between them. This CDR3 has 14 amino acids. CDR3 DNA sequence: TGCGCCAGCTTGGACAGAGGGGTTAAGGAAAAACTGTTTTTT. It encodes CASLDRGVKEKLFF.

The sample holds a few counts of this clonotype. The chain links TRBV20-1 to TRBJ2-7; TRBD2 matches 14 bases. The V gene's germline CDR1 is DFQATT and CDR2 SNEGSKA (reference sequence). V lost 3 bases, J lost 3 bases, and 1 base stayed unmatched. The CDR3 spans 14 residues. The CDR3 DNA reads TGCAGTGCTAGGGGACTAGCGGGGGACTACGAGCAGTACGTC. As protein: CSARGLAGDYEQYV.

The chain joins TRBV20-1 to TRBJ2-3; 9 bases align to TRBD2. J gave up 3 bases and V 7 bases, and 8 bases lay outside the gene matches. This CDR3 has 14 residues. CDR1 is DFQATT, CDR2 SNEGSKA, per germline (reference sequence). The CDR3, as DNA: TGCAGTGTCCTTGCGGGGGGGGAAACAGATACGCAGTATTTT. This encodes CSVLAGGETDTQYF.